This TCR beta chain was profiled in a study of blood T cells in healthy people across ages. It was with a sample-barcoded 5' primer and a J-beta primer mix that a second PCR of about 7 to 12 cycles was run. Tagging of each cDNA molecule was performed by a template-switch adaptor with 12 random nucleotides. Per sample, CDR3-containing paired-end reads numbered at least 2.5 million. TCRdb independently ran MiXCR on the 5' RACE reads; one entry per CDR3 protein. In the table there are 1.6 million or so distinct CDR3 sequences, around 36% of which are singletons. Germline values: CDR1 MNHNS, CDR2 SASEGT. This CDR3 region has 15 residues. V lost 5 bases and J lost 3; bases outside the gene matches: 8. This clonotype was recorded many times. The antigen is unknown. In each sample, at least 6.5 million PBMCs were isolated. Whole-study findings and limits: TCR beta diversity, measured per million T cells, fell in a roughly linear way with age.

Sequenced sample: blood. The chain combines TRBV6-1 with TRBJ1-2; 8 bases map to TRBD1. The TCR originated in a woman aged 25 to 39 in good health. The CDR3 sequence is CASSPGTGVYYGYTF. CDR3 coding DNA: TGTGCCAGCAGTCCCGGGACAGGAGTTTACTATGGCTACACCTTC.